Shown below are 13 T cell receptor beta chains from a single sample sequenced in a study of blood T cell repertoires in COVID-19. Measured with immunoSEQ multiplex PCR; TCRdb has only the in-frame clones, and not every one. The data hold more than 350,000 clones, with roughly 90% observed a single time. Sequenced sample: PBMCs or T cells enriched from blood (not recorded which). These TCRs come from a woman between 18 and 29 years old who had been exposed to COVID-19.

V gene TRBV5-4 combines with J gene TRBJ2-3; 7 positions match TRBD2. Trimming cost V 1 base and J 4 bases; bases outside gene matches: 6. The CDR3 is 15 residues long. CDR1 SGHNT and CDR2 YYREEE come from the germline V gene (reference sequence). The chain's CDR3 is CASSLWAAGADTQYF. The CDR3 coding sequence is TGTGCCAGCAGCTTGTGGGCGGCGGGAGCAGATACGCAGTATTTT.

The chain recombines TRBV7-2 with TRBJ2-1; 11 bases fit TRBD2. This CDR3 contains 15 residues. Unmatched junction bases numbered 2, after V lost 1 base and J lost 6 bases. CDR1 is SGHTA and CDR2 is FQGNSA in the germline V gene. CDR3 nucleotide sequence: TGTGCCAGCAGCTTAGTAGCGGGGGGGGTCAATGAGCAGTTCTTC. The encoded protein is CASSLVAGGVNEQFF.

In this sample, this clone turned up once. This chain joins TRBV5-1 and TRBJ2-1, with D maybe TRBD1 (6 bases). Trimming stripped 4 bases from V and 1 base from J, with 15 bases between. The V gene's germline CDR1 is SGHRS and CDR2 YFSETQ. The CDR3 totals 16 residues. CDR3 nucleotides: TGCGCCAGCAGCCTACGTACAGGGAAGTCCTACAATGAGCAGTTCTTC. Residues: CASSLRTGKSYNEQFF.

This clone was seen more than once but under ten times. V is TRBV15 and J is TRBJ1-1; D uncertain. Deletions cut 5 bases from V and 3 bases from J, with 10 bases between. Germline V gives CDR1 LNHNV, CDR2 YYDKDF (reference sequence). The CDR3 covers 13 residues. The DNA of the CDR3 is TGTGCCACCAGCGGGTTCGCGGACACTGAAGCTTTCTTT. Translation: CATSGFADTEAFF.

This clone has just one count. The chain is built from TRBV3-1 (or the pseudogene TRBV3-2) and TRBJ2-1, with TRBD2 matching 7 bases. Trimming took 5 bases from V and 8 from J; bases not matched to a gene: 6. This CDR3 is 13 amino acids long. The germline CDR1 and CDR2 sequences are LGHDT and YNNKEL (reference sequence). The CDR3 DNA reads TGTGCCAGCAGCTCACAGCGGGGAGATGAGCAGTTCTTC. Its protein is CASSSQRGDEQFF.

The rearrangement uses TRBV7-8 and TRBJ2-6, with TRBD1 matching 10 bases. V lost 4 bases to trimming and J lost 1 base; unmatched junction nucleotides: 7. CDR3 length equals 18 residues. CDR1 and CDR2 from the germline V gene are SGHVS and FQNEAQ. The CDR3 loop is CASSYRTGGFSGANVLTF. The CDR3 coding sequence is TGTGCCAGCAGCTATAGGACAGGGGGGTTTTCTGGGGCCAACGTCCTGACTTTC.

The rearrangement links TRBV4-1 to TRBJ2-7, with 9 bases identical to TRBD1. The junction had 5 bases not matched to a gene; V was cut back by 4 bases and J by 7 bases. This CDR3 is built from 13 residues. CDR1 MGHRA and CDR2 YSYEKL come from the germline V gene. Here the CDR3 reads CASSLVTGGEQYF. CDR3 sequence (DNA): TGCGCCAGCAGCCTTGTGACAGGGGGGGAGCAGTACTTC.

The chain employs TRBV6-5 and TRBJ2-7, with D tentatively TRBD2 (5 bases). The length of the CDR3 is 13 residues. Germline V gene lookup returns CDR1 MNHEY and CDR2 SVGAGI. The germline V and J ends were trimmed by 5 bases and 1 base, with 9 bases remaining between them. The CDR3 DNA follows: TGTGCCAGCAGTCCCGGACTGTCCTACGAGCAGTACTTC. Translating it yields CASSPGLSYEQYF.

This chain links TRBV5-1 with TRBJ1-2; no definite D call. The V and J ends lost 0 bases and 8 bases respectively, with 14 bases between them. The V gene's germline CDR1 is SGHRS and CDR2 YFSETQ. This CDR3 comprises 14 residues. The CDR3 sequence is CASSLEFPGLGYTF. CDR3 in DNA: TGCGCCAGCAGCTTGGAGTTCCCCGGTCTGGGCTACACCTTC.

The V and J genes are TRBV6-5 and TRBJ2-2; 7 bases line up with TRBD2. This CDR3 has 15 residues. Germline CDR1 is MNHEY and CDR2 is SVGAGI. V gave up 4 bases and J gave up 0 bases; unmatched junction bases: 2. The CDR3 loop is CASSSSGPNTGELFF. CDR3 coding DNA: TGTGCCAGCAGTTCTAGCGGACCGAACACCGGGGAGCTGTTTTTT.

This chain connects TRBV7-2 to TRBJ2-2; D gene unclear. Looked up from germline, CDR1 is SGHTA and CDR2 is FQGNSA. The CDR3 loop spans 13 amino acids. V was shortened by 5 bases and J by 7 bases, with 11 bases between the two germline ends. As DNA, the CDR3 is TGTGCCAGCAGCGTACGGGTGCACGGGGAGCTGTTTTTT. Amino acid sequence: CASSVRVHGELFF.

This chain uses TRBV5-1 with TRBJ2-5; the D is unclear. The CDR3 spans 15 residues. The V end lost 3 bases, the J end lost 5 bases, and 17 bases lay between the germline ends. Germline CDR1 is SGHRS and CDR2 is YFSETQ. CDR3 DNA sequence: TGCGCCAGCAGCTCTGGTGGTGGAGACGAGGAGACCCAGTACTTC. It is translated as CASSSGGGDEETQYF.

This chain uses TRBV7-9 with TRBJ1-5; a weak D match, TRBD1 (5 bases). CDR1 is SEHNR and CDR2 is FQNEAQ in the germline V gene (reference sequence). V was shortened by 0 bases and J by 7 bases, with 10 bases between the two germline ends. The CDR3 loop spans 14 amino acids. Here the CDR3 DNA reads TGTGCCAGCAGCTTAGCGCAGGGCGACCAGCCCCAGCATTTT. This encodes CASSLAQGDQPQHF.